One sample yielded the 32 T cell receptor beta chains listed below, sequenced in a study of long-term antiretroviral therapy in people with HIV. The authors ran the immunoSEQ assay, v3.0, at survey level. Some clones are missing from TCRdb's copy, which holds only in-frame ones; the method was immunoSEQ multiplex PCR. Among about 22,000 clones listed, 79% were seen once. Material: unsorted PBMCs, obtained 4.1 years after starting antiretroviral therapy. All receptors come from a woman in her thirties or forties with HIV.

The rearrangement links TRBV7-9 to TRBJ2-3; D is ambiguous. Germline assignment: CDR1 SEHNR and CDR2 FQNEAQ (reference sequence). Trimming took 1 base from V and 0 from J, leaving 8 bases between them. The CDR3 loop spans 15 amino acids. The CDR3 reads CASSLGTLSTDTQYF. The CDR3, as DNA: TGTGCCAGCAGCTTAGGAACCCTTAGCACAGATACGCAGTATTTT.

Points on this clone: One end of the junction does not line up with germline, which may come from a read error. This chain joins TRBV7-9 and TRBJ1-1; D is perhaps TRBD1 (6 bases). This CDR3 region has 12 residues. Germline-derived CDR1 and CDR2 are SEHNR and FQNEAQ (reference sequence). Here the CDR3 reads CASSLALGAGEF. CDR3 bases: TGTGCCAGCAGCTTAGCTCTCGGGGCAGGGGAGTTT.

CDR3 region: CASTTSGATSYNEQFF. CDR3 nucleotides: TGCGCCAGCACCACCTCGGGAGCTACTTCCTACAATGAGCAGTTCTTC. V is TRBV5-1 and J is TRBJ2-1, with a weak D call TRBD2 (6 bases). There are 16 residues in the CDR3. Germline V gene data show CDR1 as SGHRS and CDR2 as YFSETQ. V lost 6 bases, J lost 1 base, and 17 bases lay in between.

V usage is TRBV30 and J usage is TRBJ2-7; perhaps TRBD2 as D (5 bases). Germline V lookup: CDR1 GTSNPN, CDR2 SVGIG (reference sequence). The CDR3 contains 14 residues. V lost 0 bases to trimming and J lost 7 bases, with 16 bases between them. The CDR3 here is CAWSVLGTTIEQYF. The CDR3 nucleotides read TGTGCCTGGAGTGTACTAGGTACAACGATAGAGCAGTACTTC.

CDR3 sequence (DNA): TGCGCCAGCAGTGAGTCCGACGGAATTTATGGCTACACCTTC. Amino acid sequence: CASSESDGIYGYTF. The chain carries TRBV10-1 and TRBJ1-2; D remains unclear. V shed 0 bases and J shed 5 bases, with 10 bases lying between them. Germline V lookup: CDR1 WNHNN, CDR2 SYGVQD (reference sequence). The CDR3 has 14 residues.

V gene TRBV7-8 combines with J gene TRBJ2-1, with D perhaps matching TRBD2 (5 bases). This CDR3 region has 13 residues. CDR1 is SGHVS and CDR2 is FQNEAQ in the germline V gene. Deletions cut 5 bases from V and 7 bases from J, with 12 bases between. The CDR3 coding sequence is TGTGCCAGCAGCCCCGAGCGGCTAAATGAGCAGTTCTTC. This gives the protein CASSPERLNEQFF. Complete variable domain (other parts from reference TRBV7-8 and TRBJ2-1): GAGVSQSPRYKVAKRGQDVALRCDPISGHVSLFWYQQALGQGPEFLTYFQNEAQLDKSGLPSDRFFAERPEGSVSTLKIQRTQQEDSAVYLCASSPERLNEQFFGPGTRLTVL.

J is TRBJ2-1 and V is TRBV5-1, with 7 positions matching TRBD2. Trimming cost V 1 base and J 4 bases; bases outside gene matches: 2. CDR3 length equals 14 residues. Germline values: CDR1 SGHRS, CDR2 YFSETQ. The CDR3 sequence is CASSLPGGYNEQFF. The CDR3 DNA follows: TGCGCCAGCAGCTTGCCGGGGGGATACAATGAGCAGTTCTTC.

This clone has more than one count but fewer than ten. The CDR3 nucleotides read TGCGCCAGCAGCCAAGATAGTATGGGGGGCCGATACTACGAGCAGTACTTC. Its protein is CASSQDSMGGRYYEQYF. The chain couples TRBV4-1 to TRBJ2-7, with D perhaps assigned TRBD1 or TRBD2 (6 bases each). Trimming shortened V by 0 bases and J by 3 bases, and 18 bases separated the two germline ends. Germline V gives CDR1 MGHRA, CDR2 YSYEKL. This CDR3 region has 17 residues.

The V gene is TRBV7-6, the J gene TRBJ2-5; possible D gene TRBD1, 5 bases. The CDR3 is made up of 14 amino acids. V lost 4 bases, J lost 2 bases, and 11 bases lay in between. Germline CDR1 reads SGHVS; CDR2 reads FNYEAQ. The CDR3, as DNA: TGTGCCAGCAGCTCGACAGTTGATCAAGAGACCCAGTACTTC. It translates to CASSSTVDQETQYF.

This rearrangement joins TRBV7-2 to TRBJ2-1; D might be TRBD1 (6 bases). Germline CDR1 and CDR2: SGHTA and FQGNSA. With 1 base removed from V and 3 bases from J, the gap between germline ends came to 19 bases. CDR3 length: 18 amino acids. This CDR3 is CASSLERTATVGYNEQFF. For the CDR3, the DNA is TGTGCCAGCAGCTTAGAAAGGACAGCCACTGTGGGCTACAATGAGCAGTTCTTC. The full variable domain, rest sourced from reference TRBV7-2 and TRBJ2-1, is GAGVSQSPSNKVTEKGKDVELRCDPISGHTALYWYRQSLGQGLEFLIYFQGNSAPDKSGLPSDRFSAERTGGSVSTLTIQRTQQEDSAVYLCASSLERTATVGYNEQFFGPGTRLTVL.

The sample holds one count of this clone. The chain combines TRBV6-6 with TRBJ1-1; D uncertain. The CDR3 has 14 amino acids. V lost 3 bases to trimming and J lost 4 bases, with 12 bases between them. Per germline, CDR1 MNHNY and CDR2 SVGAGI (reference sequence). For the CDR3, the DNA is TGTGCCAGCAGTTATGACCAAAAGGGCACTGAAGCTTTCTTT. This sequence encodes CASSYDQKGTEAFF.

This chain uses TRBV27 with TRBJ2-7, with D possibly matching TRBD1 (6 bases). The CDR3 consists of 18 residues. V dropped 5 bases and J dropped 2 bases, with 25 bases sitting between them. Germline V lookup: CDR1 MNHEY, CDR2 SMNVEV (reference sequence). The CDR3 loop is CASSKFPGGHGVTYEQYF. The CDR3 DNA is TGTGCCAGCAGTAAGTTTCCTGGGGGCCATGGCGTGACCTACGAGCAGTACTTC.

V gene TRBV7-9 combines with J gene TRBJ1-1; maybe TRBD1 (6 bases). Germline values: CDR1 SEHNR, CDR2 FQNEAQ (reference sequence). Trimming pared 2 bases from V and 4 bases from J, leaving 14 bases between. The CDR3 extends over 15 amino acids. CDR3 in amino acids: CASSLWTVRGTEAFF. CDR3 in DNA: TGTGCCAGCAGCTTATGGACAGTAAGGGGCACTGAAGCTTTCTTT.

The sample holds a few counts of this clone. The rearrangement uses TRBV13 and TRBJ1-2; perhaps TRBD1 as D (5 bases). The CDR3 sequence is 14 residues long. Germline lookup yields CDR1 PRHDT and CDR2 FYEKMQ (reference sequence). V lost 7 bases, J lost 4 bases, and 16 bases lay in between. CDR3 amino acids: CASTTGGLGYGYTF. The CDR3 nucleotides read TGTGCCAGCACCACAGGTGGACTCGGCTATGGCTACACCTTC.

The chain joins TRBV5-1 to TRBJ2-1, with 10 nucleotides matching TRBD2. The CDR3 is 15 amino acids. From germline, CDR1 is SGHRS and CDR2 YFSETQ. Unmatched junction bases numbered 4, after V lost 1 base and J lost 6 bases. CDR3 in amino acids: CASSLTSGTTNEQFF. The CDR3 coding sequence is TGCGCCAGCAGCTTGACTAGCGGGACGACCAATGAGCAGTTCTTC.

The rearrangement uses TRBV4-3 and TRBJ2-2; TRBD2 is a possible D gene (6 bases). The CDR3 spans 14 residues. Trimming removed 0 bases from V and 8 bases from J, with 10 bases in between. The germline gives CDR1 LGHNA, CDR2 YSLEER. CDR3 nucleotides: TGCGCCAGCAGCCAAGATCCGGGGAGGGGGGAGCTGTTTTTT. Protein: CASSQDPGRGELFF.

This clone showed up just a few times. V and J are TRBV11-3 and TRBJ1-1; D gene uncertain. V shed 0 bases and J shed 1 base, with 12 bases lying between them. Germline CDR1 is SGHNT and CDR2 is YENEEA. The CDR3 runs to 16 residues. CDR3 loop: CASSLDSGRKNTEAFF. The CDR3 DNA reads TGTGCCAGCAGCTTAGATTCCGGTCGGAAGAACACTGAAGCTTTCTTT.

This chain links TRBV30 with TRBJ2-5, with a weak D call TRBD1 (5 bases). The CDR3 consists of 15 residues. V lost 0 bases, J lost 7 bases, and 18 bases lay in between. Germline V lookup: CDR1 GTSNPN, CDR2 SVGIG (reference sequence). Here the CDR3 DNA reads TGTGCCTGGAGTGTACTTCAGGGCGAAGCAGGGACCCAGTACTTC. Residues: CAWSVLQGEAGTQYF.

The chain employs TRBV30 and TRBJ2-7, with 7 bases matching TRBD1. V lost 3 bases and J lost 6; bases outside the gene matches: 2. The germline CDR1 and CDR2 sequences are GTSNPN and SVGIG (reference sequence). The CDR3 is 11 amino acids. CDR3 residues: CAWSPGGEQYF. The CDR3 DNA follows: TGTGCCTGGAGCCCAGGGGGCGAGCAGTACTTC.

V is TRBV2 and J is TRBJ1-5; 8 positions match TRBD1. The CDR3 is 14 residues long. The V segment lost 6 bases and the J segment 5 bases; nucleotides outside the gene matches: 6. Germline-derived CDR1 and CDR2 are SNHLY and FYNNEI. The CDR3 DNA reads as TGTGCCAGCAGCCAAGACAGGGGCGATCAGCCCCAGCATTTT. Translation gives CASSQDRGDQPQHF.

The chain carries TRBV5-4 and TRBJ2-2; 9 bases agree with TRBD1. Germline lookup yields CDR1 SGHNT and CDR2 YYREEE (reference sequence). The length of the CDR3 is 16 residues. J lost 2 bases, V lost 3 bases, and 5 bases had no gene match. This CDR3 reads CASSSWTGVNTGELFF. CDR3 DNA: TGTGCCAGCAGCTCCTGGACAGGGGTCAACACCGGGGAGCTGTTTTTT.

V usage is TRBV11-2 and J usage is TRBJ2-7; D gene ambiguous. The ends were cut back, 5 bases at V and 4 bases at J, with 18 bases in the middle. Looked up from germline, CDR1 is SGHAT and CDR2 is FQNNGV. CDR3 length equals 15 residues. The CDR3 DNA is TGTGCCAGCAGCCCCCTAGGAACTCGTTTTTACGAGCAGTACTTC. Translation: CASSPLGTRFYEQYF.

This clone has a handful of counts. The V call is TRBV2, the J call TRBJ1-5; 7 bases agree with TRBD1. CDR1 SNHLY and CDR2 FYNNEI come from the germline V gene. The CDR3 is made up of 16 amino acids. The V gene end was trimmed by 1 base and the J gene end by 4 bases; junction bases not matched to a gene: 7. For the CDR3, the DNA is TGTGCCAGCAGTGAAGAGGGGGCAACCATAAATCAGCCCCAGCATTTT. Its protein is CASSEEGATINQPQHF.

The V call is TRBV6-1, the J call TRBJ1-6; TRBD1 agrees at 10 bases. CDR1 is MNHNS and CDR2 is SASEGT in the germline V gene. This CDR3 has 17 amino acids. The J segment lost 8 bases and the V segment lost 0 bases, leaving 7 bases of the junction unmatched. CDR3 nucleotide sequence: TGTGCCAGCAGTGAAGCGGGGACAGGGGTTTGGGATTCACCCCTCCACTTT. Residues: CASSEAGTGVWDSPLHF.

This clone was detected a few times. This rearrangement joins TRBV19 to TRBJ1-1; D gene unclear. Trimming removed 3 bases from V and 1 base from J, with 6 bases in between. Germline CDR1 is LNHDA and CDR2 is SQIVND (reference sequence). This CDR3 region has 13 residues. The CDR3 region has the DNA TGTGCCAGTAGTATTGGCCCGAACACTGAAGCTTTCTTT. This sequence encodes CASSIGPNTEAFF.

The J gene is TRBJ1-2, the V gene TRBV11-3; 8 nucleotides line up with TRBD1. After removal of 2 bases from V and 4 bases from J, the junction contained 0 bases not matched to a gene. The CDR3 extends over 13 amino acids. Germline CDR1 reads SGHNT; CDR2 reads YENEEA. As DNA, the CDR3 is TGTGCCAGCAGCTTAACAGGGGGCTATGGCTACACCTTC. It yields the protein CASSLTGGYGYTF. Supplemented by reference TRBV11-3 and TRBJ1-2, the full variable domain reads EAGVVQSPRYKIIEKKQPVAFWCNPISGHNTLYWYLQNLGQGPELLIRYENEEAVDDSQLPKDRFSAERLKGVDSTLKIQPAELGDSAVYLCASSLTGGYGYTFGSGTRLTVV.

The J gene is TRBJ2-1, the V gene TRBV6-1; D remains ambiguous. Germline V gene data show CDR1 as MNHNS and CDR2 as SASEGT. Trimming removed 4 bases from V and 4 bases from J, with 8 bases in between. CDR3 length: 13 residues. The CDR3 loop reads CASSGTDYNEQFF. As DNA, the CDR3 is TGTGCCAGCAGTGGTACAGATTACAATGAGCAGTTCTTC.

The chain employs TRBV30 and TRBJ2-7, with a tentative D call TRBD2 (5 bases). V was trimmed by 2 bases and J by 2 bases, leaving 10 bases between them. CDR1 and CDR2 from the germline V gene are GTSNPN and SVGIG (reference sequence). This CDR3 has 13 residues. In DNA, the CDR3 is TGTGCCTGGAGTTTCGGGGTTACCTACGAGCAGTACTTC. As protein: CAWSFGVTYEQYF.

This clone occurred a few times. This chain connects TRBV7-9 to TRBJ1-1, with D uncertain. V was clipped by 5 bases and J by 7 bases, with 17 bases between them. The length of the CDR3 is 14 residues. Germline lookup yields CDR1 SEHNR and CDR2 FQNEAQ (reference sequence). CDR3 sequence: CASSPTSGRGEAFF. The CDR3 DNA sequence: TGTGCCAGCAGCCCTACATCCGGTCGGGGTGAAGCTTTCTTT.

J is TRBJ1-5 and V is TRBV19, with 8 nucleotides matching TRBD1. The CDR3 runs 17 residues. CDR1 and CDR2 from the germline V gene are LNHDA and SQIVND (reference sequence). J lost 0 bases, V lost 9 bases, and 13 bases had no gene match. CDR3 loop: CASDDGQGVYSNQPQHF. CDR3 in DNA: TGTGCCAGCGACGATGGACAGGGCGTCTATAGCAATCAGCCCCAGCATTTT.

The chain recombines TRBV2 with TRBJ1-2; TRBD1 aligns across 7 bases. The CDR3 is 13 residues long. The germline V gene has CDR1 SNHLY and CDR2 FYNNEI. With 9 bases clipped from V and 4 bases from J, the junction kept 8 bases outside the gene matches. Here the CDR3 reads CARRSGTVYGYTF. The CDR3, as DNA: TGTGCCAGACGTTCCGGGACAGTCTATGGCTACACCTTC. The full variable domain, its missing parts supplied by reference TRBV2 and TRBJ1-2, is EPEVTQTPSHQVTQMGQEVILRCVPISNHLYFYWYRQILGQKVEFLVSFYNNEISEKSEIFDDQFSVERPDGSNFTLKIRSTKLEDSAMYFCARRSGTVYGYTFGSGTRLTVV.

The chain couples TRBV6-5 to TRBJ1-1; D is possibly TRBD1 (5 bases). V gave up 6 bases and J gave up 0 bases, with 8 bases separating them. CDR1 is MNHEY and CDR2 is SVGAGI in the germline V gene. The CDR3 contains 13 residues. The CDR3 DNA sequence: TGTGCCAGCAGGCCGGGACTGAACACTGAAGCTTTCTTT. Translating it yields CASRPGLNTEAFF.